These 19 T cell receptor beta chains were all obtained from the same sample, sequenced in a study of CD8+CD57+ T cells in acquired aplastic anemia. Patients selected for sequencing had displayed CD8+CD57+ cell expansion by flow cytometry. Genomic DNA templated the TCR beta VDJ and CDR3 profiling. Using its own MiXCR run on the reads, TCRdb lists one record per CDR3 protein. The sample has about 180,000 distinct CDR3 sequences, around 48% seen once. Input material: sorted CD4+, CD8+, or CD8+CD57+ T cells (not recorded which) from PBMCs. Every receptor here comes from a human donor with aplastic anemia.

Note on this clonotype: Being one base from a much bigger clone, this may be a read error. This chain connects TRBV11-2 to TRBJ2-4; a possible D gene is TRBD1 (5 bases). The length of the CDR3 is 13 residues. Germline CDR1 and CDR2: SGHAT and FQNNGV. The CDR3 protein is CASSLNRLDIRYF. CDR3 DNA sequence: TGTGCCAGCAGCTTAAACAGGTTGGACATTCGGTACTTC.

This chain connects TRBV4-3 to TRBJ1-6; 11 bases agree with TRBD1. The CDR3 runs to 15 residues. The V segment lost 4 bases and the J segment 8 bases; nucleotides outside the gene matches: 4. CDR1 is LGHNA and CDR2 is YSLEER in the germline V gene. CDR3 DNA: TGCGCCAGCAGCCTTGGGGGACAGGGGGATTCACCCCTCCACTTT. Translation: CASSLGGQGDSPLHF.

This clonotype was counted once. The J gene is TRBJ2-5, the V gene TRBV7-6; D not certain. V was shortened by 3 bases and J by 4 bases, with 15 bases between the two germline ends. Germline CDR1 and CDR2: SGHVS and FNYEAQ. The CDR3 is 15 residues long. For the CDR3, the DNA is TGTGCCAGCAGCTTTTCTAGGGTTAAGCGAGAGACCCAGTACTTC. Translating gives CASSFSRVKRETQYF.

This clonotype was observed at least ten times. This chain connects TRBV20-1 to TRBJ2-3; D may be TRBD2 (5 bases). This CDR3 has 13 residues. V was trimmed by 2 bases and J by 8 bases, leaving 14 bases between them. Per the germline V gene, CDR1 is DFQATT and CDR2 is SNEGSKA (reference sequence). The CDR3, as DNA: TGCAGTGCTAGAAGCGGCGCCCAGATTACGCAGTATTTT. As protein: CSARSGAQITQYF.

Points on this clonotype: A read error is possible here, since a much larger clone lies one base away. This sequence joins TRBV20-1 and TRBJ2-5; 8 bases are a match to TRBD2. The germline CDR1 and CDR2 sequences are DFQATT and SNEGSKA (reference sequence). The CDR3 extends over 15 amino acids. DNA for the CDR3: TGCGGTGCTAGTGAGGGACTAGGGGTTATGGAGACCCAGTACTTC. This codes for CGASEGLGVMETQYF.

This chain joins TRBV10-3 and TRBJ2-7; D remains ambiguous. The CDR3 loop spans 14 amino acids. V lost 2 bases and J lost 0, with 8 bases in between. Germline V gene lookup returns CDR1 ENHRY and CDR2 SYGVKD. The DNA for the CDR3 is TGTGCCATCAGTGAGGGTGCAAGCTCCTACGAGCAGTACTTC. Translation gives CAISEGASSYEQYF.

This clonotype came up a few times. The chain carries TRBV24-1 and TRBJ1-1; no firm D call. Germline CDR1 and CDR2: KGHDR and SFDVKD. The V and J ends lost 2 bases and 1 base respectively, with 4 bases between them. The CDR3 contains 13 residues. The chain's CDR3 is CATSDSQNTEAFF. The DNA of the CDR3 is TGTGCCACCAGTGATTCCCAGAACACTGAAGCTTTCTTT.

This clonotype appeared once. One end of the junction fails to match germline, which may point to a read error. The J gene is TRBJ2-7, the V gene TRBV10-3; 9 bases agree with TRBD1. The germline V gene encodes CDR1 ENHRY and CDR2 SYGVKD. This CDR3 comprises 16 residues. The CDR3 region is CASSELNRGPDYEQYF. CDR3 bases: TGTGCCAGCAGTGAACTGAACAGGGGGCCAGACTACGAGCAGTACTTC.

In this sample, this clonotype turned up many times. CDR3 in amino acids: CASSYQGALNTGELFF. The CDR3, as DNA: TGTGCCAGCAGCTACCAGGGGGCCTTGAACACCGGGGAGCTGTTTTTT. The J gene is TRBJ2-2, the V gene TRBV7-3; 8 bases are shared with TRBD1. The junction had 5 bases not matched to a gene; V was cut back by 4 bases and J by 1 base. The germline V gene encodes CDR1 SGHTA and CDR2 FQGTGA. The CDR3 totals 16 residues.

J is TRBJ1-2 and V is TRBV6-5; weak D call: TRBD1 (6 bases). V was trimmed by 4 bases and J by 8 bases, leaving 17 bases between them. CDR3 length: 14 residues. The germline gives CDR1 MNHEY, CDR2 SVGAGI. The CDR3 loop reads CASSSGDILDGYTF. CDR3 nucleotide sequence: TGTGCCAGCAGTTCGGGGGACATCCTGGACGGCTACACCTTC.

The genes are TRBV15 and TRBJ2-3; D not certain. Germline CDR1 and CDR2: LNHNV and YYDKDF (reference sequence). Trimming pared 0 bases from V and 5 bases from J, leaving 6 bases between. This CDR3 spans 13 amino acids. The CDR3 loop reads CATSRDWEDTQYF. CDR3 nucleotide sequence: TGTGCCACCAGCAGAGACTGGGAAGATACGCAGTATTTT.

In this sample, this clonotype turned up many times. In DNA form, the CDR3 reads TGTGCCAGCAGCTTAAGGGGGGCGACGTCTGGAAACACCATATATTTT. It specifies CASSLRGATSGNTIYF. The chain combines TRBV11-2 with TRBJ1-3; TRBD1 might be the D (6 bases). Germline loops: CDR1 SGHAT, CDR2 FQNNGV. The germline V and J ends were trimmed by 2 bases and 1 base, with 12 bases remaining between them. CDR3 length: 16 amino acids.

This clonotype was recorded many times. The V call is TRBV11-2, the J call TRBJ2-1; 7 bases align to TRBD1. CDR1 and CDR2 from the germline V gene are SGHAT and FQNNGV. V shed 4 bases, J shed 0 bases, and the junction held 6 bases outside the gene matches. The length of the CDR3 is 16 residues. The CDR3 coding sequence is TGTGCCAGCAGCTCCCTACAGGGGAGCTCCTACAATGAGCAGTTCTTC. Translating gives CASSSLQGSSYNEQFF. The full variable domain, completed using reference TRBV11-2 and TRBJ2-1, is EAGVAQSPRYKIIEKRQSVAFWCNPISGHATLYWYQQILGQGPKLLIQFQNNGVVDDSQLPKDRFSAERLKGVDSTLKIQPAKLEDSAVYLCASSSLQGSSYNEQFFGPGTRLTVL.

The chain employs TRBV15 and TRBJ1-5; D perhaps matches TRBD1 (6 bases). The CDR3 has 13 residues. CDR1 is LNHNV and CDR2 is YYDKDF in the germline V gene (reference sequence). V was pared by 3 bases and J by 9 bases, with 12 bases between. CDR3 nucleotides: TGTGCCACCAGCAGCAGAGGACAGTCGCCCCAGCATTTT. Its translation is CATSSRGQSPQHF.

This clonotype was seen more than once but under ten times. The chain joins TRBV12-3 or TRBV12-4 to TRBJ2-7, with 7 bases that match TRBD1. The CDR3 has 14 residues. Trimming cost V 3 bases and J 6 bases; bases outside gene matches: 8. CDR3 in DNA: TGTGCCAGCAGTTTGGGCCGGACAGGCACCGAGCAGTACTTC. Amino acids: CASSLGRTGTEQYF.

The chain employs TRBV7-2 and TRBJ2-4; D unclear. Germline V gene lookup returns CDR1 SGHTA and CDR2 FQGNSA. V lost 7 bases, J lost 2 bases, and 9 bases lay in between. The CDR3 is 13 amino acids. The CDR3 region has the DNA TGTGCCAGCACCCGAACAACCAAAAACATTCAGTACTTC. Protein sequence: CASTRTTKNIQYF.

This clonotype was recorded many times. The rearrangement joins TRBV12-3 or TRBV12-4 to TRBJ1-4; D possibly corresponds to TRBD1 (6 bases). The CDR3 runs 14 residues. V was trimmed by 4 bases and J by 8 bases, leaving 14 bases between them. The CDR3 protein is CASSSDRRGEKLFF. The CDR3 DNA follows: TGTGCCAGCAGTTCCGACAGGAGAGGCGAAAAACTGTTTTTT.

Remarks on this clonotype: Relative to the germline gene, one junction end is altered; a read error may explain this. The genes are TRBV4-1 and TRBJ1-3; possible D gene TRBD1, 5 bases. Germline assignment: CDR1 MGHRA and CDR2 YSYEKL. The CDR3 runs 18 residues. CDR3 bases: TGCGCCAGCAGAGAAGGAGGACACCTAACCTCCTCTGGAAGCACCGTATATTTT. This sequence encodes CASREGGHLTSSGSTVYF.

In DNA form, the CDR3 reads TGTGCCAGCACTCTGACAGTTTGGAGTGGCTACACCTTC. Residues: CASTLTVWSGYTF. The chain couples TRBV2 to TRBJ1-2; D might be TRBD1 (5 bases). V was trimmed by 7 bases and J by 7 bases, leaving 16 bases between them. This CDR3 is 13 amino acids long. The germline V gene encodes CDR1 SNHLY and CDR2 FYNNEI.